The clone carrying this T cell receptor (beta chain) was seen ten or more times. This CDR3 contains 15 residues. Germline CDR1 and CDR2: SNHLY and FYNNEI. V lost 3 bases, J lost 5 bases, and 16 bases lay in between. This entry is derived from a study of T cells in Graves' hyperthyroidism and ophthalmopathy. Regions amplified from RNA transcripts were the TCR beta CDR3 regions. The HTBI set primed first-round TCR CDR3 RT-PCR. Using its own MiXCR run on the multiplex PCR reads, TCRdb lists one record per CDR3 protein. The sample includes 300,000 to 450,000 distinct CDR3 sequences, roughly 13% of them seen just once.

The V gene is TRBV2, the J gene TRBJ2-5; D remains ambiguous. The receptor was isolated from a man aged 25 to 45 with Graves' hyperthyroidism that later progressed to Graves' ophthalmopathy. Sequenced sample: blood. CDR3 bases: TGTGCCAGCAGTGAGACTCAGGTCATCAGGGAGACCCAGTACTTC. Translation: CASSETQVIRETQYF.